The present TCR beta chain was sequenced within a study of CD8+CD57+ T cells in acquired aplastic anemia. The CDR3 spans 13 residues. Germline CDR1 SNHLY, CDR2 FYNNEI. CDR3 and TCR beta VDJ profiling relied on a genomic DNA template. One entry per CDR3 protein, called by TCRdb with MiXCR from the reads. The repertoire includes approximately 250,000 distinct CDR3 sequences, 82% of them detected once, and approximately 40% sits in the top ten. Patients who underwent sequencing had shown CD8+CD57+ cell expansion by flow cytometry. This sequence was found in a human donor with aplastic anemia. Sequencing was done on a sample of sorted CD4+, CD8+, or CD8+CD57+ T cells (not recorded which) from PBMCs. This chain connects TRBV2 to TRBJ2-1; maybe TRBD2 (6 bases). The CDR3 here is CVRSGGGIHEQFF. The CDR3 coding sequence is TGTGTCCGCAGTGGTGGGGGGATCCATGAGCAGTTCTTC.